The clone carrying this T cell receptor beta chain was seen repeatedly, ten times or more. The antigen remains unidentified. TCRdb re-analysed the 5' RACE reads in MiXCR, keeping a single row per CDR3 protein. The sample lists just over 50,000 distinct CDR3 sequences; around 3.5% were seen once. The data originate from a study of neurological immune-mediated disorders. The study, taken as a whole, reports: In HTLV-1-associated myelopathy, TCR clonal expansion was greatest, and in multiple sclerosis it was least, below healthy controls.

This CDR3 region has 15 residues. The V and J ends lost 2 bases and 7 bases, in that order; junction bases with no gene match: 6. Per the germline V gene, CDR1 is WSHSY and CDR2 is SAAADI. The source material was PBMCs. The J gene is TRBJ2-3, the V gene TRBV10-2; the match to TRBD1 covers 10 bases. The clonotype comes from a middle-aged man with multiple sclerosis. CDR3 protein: CASSERDRGRNTQYF. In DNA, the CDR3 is TGCGCCAGCAGTGAGCGGGACAGGGGAAGGAATACGCAGTATTTT.